These 17 T cell receptor beta chains came from one sample sequenced in a study of blood T cell repertoires in COVID-19. Profiling relied on immunoSEQ multiplex PCR, and the TCRdb table lists in-frame clones only, not all of them. The sample yields approximately 250,000 clones, approximately 81% seen once. Sequencing used peripheral blood. The receptors stem from a man between 35 and 55 years old with acute or convalescent COVID-19.

The V and J genes are TRBV27 and TRBJ2-7; 10 bases fit TRBD1. V lost 5 bases, J lost 5 bases, and 9 bases stayed unmatched. The CDR3 is 15 residues long. CDR1 and CDR2 (germline): MNHEY, SMNVEV (reference sequence). This CDR3 reads CASSRDRGQDHEQYF. CDR3 in DNA: TGTGCCAGCAGTAGGGACAGGGGACAAGACCACGAGCAGTACTTC.

This chain uses TRBV9 with TRBJ1-5; D is unresolved. V was shortened by 0 bases and J by 5 bases, with 6 bases between the two germline ends. CDR3 length: 13 amino acids. Per the germline V gene, CDR1 is SGDLS and CDR2 is YYNGEE. CDR3 sequence reads: CASSVDPDQPQHF. Written as DNA, the CDR3 is TGTGCCAGCAGCGTAGACCCGGATCAGCCCCAGCATTTT.

This sequence joins TRBV27 and TRBJ1-2, with 8 bases aligning to TRBD1. The length of the CDR3 is 13 residues. The ends lost 7 bases at V and 4 bases at J; junction bases unmatched: 5. Germline V gene data show CDR1 as MNHEY and CDR2 as SMNVEV (reference sequence). This CDR3 reads CASTFGQGYGYTF. CDR3 nucleotide sequence: TGTGCCAGCACCTTTGGACAGGGCTATGGCTACACCTTC.

The chain carries TRBV28 and TRBJ1-3; possible D gene TRBD1, 6 bases. V was cut by 3 bases and J by 3 bases, with 12 bases left in between. Germline V gene sequence: CDR1 MDHEN, CDR2 SYDVKM. The CDR3 has 15 residues. The CDR3 nucleotides are TGTGCCAGCAGTTTTTTTACAGGGTATGGAAACACCATATATTTT. It is translated as CASSFFTGYGNTIYF.

The V call is TRBV29-1, the J call TRBJ1-2; 9 bases are a match to TRBD1. Trimming cost V 7 bases and J 3 bases; bases outside gene matches: 6. The CDR3 extends over 13 amino acids. Germline V gives CDR1 SQVTM, CDR2 ANQGSEA. CDR3 DNA: TGCAGCGCAACCGGGACAGGGCACTATGGCTACACCTTC. Protein sequence: CSATGTGHYGYTF. Full variable domain (rest looked up from reference TRBV29-1 and TRBJ1-2): SAVISQKPSRDICQRGTSLTIQCQVDSQVTMMFWYRQQPGQSLTLIATANQGSEATYESGFVIDKFPISRPNLTFSTLTVSNMSPEDSSIYLCSATGTGHYGYTFGSGTRLTVV.

The rearrangement uses TRBV19 and TRBJ1-1; 7 bases line up with TRBD1. The germline gives CDR1 LNHDA, CDR2 SQIVND (reference sequence). The CDR3 is 14 amino acids. V shed 7 bases, J shed 1 base, and the junction held 6 bases outside the gene matches. The CDR3, as DNA: TGTGCCAGTACTAGATCAGGGGGGAACACTGAAGCTTTCTTT. Protein: CASTRSGGNTEAFF.

This chain joins TRBV24-1 and TRBJ1-4; 7 nucleotides align to TRBD1. The length of the CDR3 is 16 residues. Germline loops: CDR1 KGHDR, CDR2 SFDVKD. Trimming took 3 bases from V and 5 from J; bases not matched to a gene: 8. The CDR3, as DNA: TGTGCCACCAGTGATGGCCGGACAGGAGGGAATGAAAAACTGTTTTTT. Translating it yields CATSDGRTGGNEKLFF.

The V gene is TRBV27, the J gene TRBJ1-6; tentative D call: TRBD1 (6 bases). V was clipped by 2 bases and J by 0 bases, with 8 bases between them. The CDR3 has 16 residues. Germline V gene sequence: CDR1 MNHEY, CDR2 SMNVEV (reference sequence). The DNA for the CDR3 is TGTGCCAGCAGTTTAGGGACAAGCTCCTATAATTCACCCCTCCACTTT. Protein product: CASSLGTSSYNSPLHF.

The chain is built from TRBV28 and TRBJ2-7; D might be TRBD2 (5 bases). Deletions cut 5 bases from V and 6 bases from J, with 20 bases between. Germline V lookup: CDR1 MDHEN, CDR2 SYDVKM. The CDR3 is 15 residues long. The CDR3 sequence is CASSISAPPAGEQYF. The CDR3 DNA follows: TGTGCCAGCAGTATCTCGGCCCCCCCGGCGGGCGAGCAGTACTTC.

The genes are TRBV6-1 and TRBJ1-1; maybe TRBD1 (5 bases). Deletions cut 2 bases from V and 10 bases from J, with 14 bases between. The length of the CDR3 is 13 residues. The germline V gene encodes CDR1 MNHNS and CDR2 SASEGT. CDR3 DNA sequence: TGTGCCAGCAGTGAAAATTCCCGACAGAGAGCTTTCTTT. Translating it yields CASSENSRQRAFF.

The V gene is TRBV6-5, the J gene TRBJ1-2, with D tentatively TRBD1 (6 bases). Germline CDR1 MNHEY, CDR2 SVGAGI. This CDR3 comprises 14 residues. Trimming left V 7 bases short and J 4 bases short, with 16 bases between. Here the CDR3 reads CASTYRAGTYGYTF. The CDR3 DNA reads TGTGCCAGCACCTACAGGGCAGGGACCTATGGCTACACCTTC.

This clone occurred many times. The CDR3 DNA is TGTGCCAGCAGCTTCGACAGGGTTAATGAAAAACTGTTTTTT. The encoded protein is CASSFDRVNEKLFF. The J gene is TRBJ1-4, the V gene TRBV5-4, with 7 bases fitting TRBD1. Losses at the gene ends were 2 bases for V and 4 bases for J; bases not matched to a gene: 2. The CDR3 covers 14 residues. Germline CDR1 reads SGHNT; CDR2 reads YYREEE (reference sequence).

V and J are TRBV6-5 and TRBJ2-7; 7 nucleotides match TRBD1. Germline CDR1 is MNHEY and CDR2 is SVGAGI. The CDR3 has 15 amino acids. The ends lost 8 bases at V and 4 bases at J; junction bases unmatched: 14. The CDR3 sequence is CASAAPTGVGYEQYF. The DNA for the CDR3 is TGTGCCAGCGCTGCCCCCACAGGGGTGGGTTACGAGCAGTACTTC.

This clone was recorded once. V gene TRBV6-5 combines with J gene TRBJ2-7; D gene uncertain. This CDR3 contains 11 residues. From germline, CDR1 is MNHEY and CDR2 SVGAGI. The V end was cut by 4 bases, the J end by 4 bases, with 5 bases between. CDR3 nucleotide sequence: TGTGCCAGCAGTTCCGTTTACGAGCAGTACTTC. This translates into CASSSVYEQYF.

The rearrangement uses TRBV20-1 and TRBJ2-7; 7 positions match TRBD2. Losses at the gene ends were 3 bases for V and 6 bases for J; bases not matched to a gene: 2. The CDR3 is 11 residues long. CDR1 DFQATT and CDR2 SNEGSKA come from the germline V gene (reference sequence). CDR3 loop: CSASGGGEQYF. The DNA of the CDR3 is TGCAGTGCTAGTGGGGGGGGCGAGCAGTACTTC.

This clone was counted between two and nine times. V is TRBV5-1 and J is TRBJ2-1; no definite D call. Germline V CDR1 and CDR2: SGHRS, YFSETQ. The length of the CDR3 is 13 residues. V lost 4 bases and J lost 0, with 5 bases in between. The CDR3 protein is CASSPSSYNEQFF. CDR3 DNA sequence: TGCGCCAGCAGCCCGAGCTCCTACAATGAGCAGTTCTTC.

V is TRBV29-1 and J is TRBJ2-5; the match to TRBD2 covers 8 bases. Germline V gene lookup returns CDR1 SQVTM and CDR2 ANQGSEA. This CDR3 is 17 amino acids long. V lost 2 bases to trimming and J lost 2 bases; unmatched junction nucleotides: 13. CDR3 loop: CSVETHLVGGAQETQYF. As DNA, the CDR3 is TGCAGCGTTGAAACCCATTTGGTCGGGGGGGCACAAGAGACCCAGTACTTC.